This is a list of T cell receptor beta chains from one sample in a study of CD8 T cells in Susac syndrome. TCRdb analysed the immunoSEQ multiplex PCR reads with MiXCR anew, one entry per CDR3 protein. The sample yields 100,000 to 150,000 distinct CDR3 sequences, approximately 96% seen once. Sequencing was done on a sample of CD8+ T cells from PBMCs. The receptors here all came from a human donor with Susac syndrome. Each CDR3 is given with its conserved first and last residue. The order of the fields is D gene, J gene, clone size, V gene, CDR3 protein, CDR3 DNA. The D gene is left open where the match is weak. Some rows have no size entry. The others give once, few or many, or a class for an expanded clone.

d_gene: NA; j_gene: TRBJ1-2; abundance: NA; v_gene: TRBV12-3/TRBV12-4; CDR3aa: CASSFRRGVDYGYTF; CDR3nt: TGTGCCAGCAGTTTCCGCAGGGGAGTTGACTATGGCTACACCTTC
d_gene: TRBD2; j_gene: TRBJ2-3; abundance: NA; v_gene: TRBV28; CDR3aa: CASLVAGSAGTDTQYF; CDR3nt: TGTGCCAGCCTTGTAGCGGGGTCTGCGGGCACAGATACGCAGTATTTT
d_gene: NA; j_gene: TRBJ1-1; abundance: NA; v_gene: TRBV2; CDR3aa: CASSDPGQGNTEVFF; CDR3nt: TGTGCCAGCAGTGACCCCGGGCAGGGGAACACTGAAGTTTTCTTT
d_gene: NA; j_gene: TRBJ2-7; abundance: NA; v_gene: TRBV14; CDR3aa: CASSQDTYEQYF; CDR3nt: TGTGCCAGCAGCCAAGATACCTACGAGCAGTACTTC
d_gene: NA; j_gene: TRBJ2-7; abundance: once; v_gene: TRBV9; CDR3aa: CASSEGSSYEQYF; CDR3nt: TGTGCCAGCAGCGAGGGGAGCTCCTACGAGCAGTACTTC
d_gene: NA; j_gene: TRBJ1-1; abundance: few; v_gene: TRBV18; CDR3aa: CASSPAGENTEAFF; CDR3nt: TGTGCCAGCTCACCGGCGGGGGAGAACACTGAAGCTTTCTTT
d_gene: NA; j_gene: TRBJ2-6; abundance: NA; v_gene: TRBV5-6; CDR3aa: CASSHPSSGANVLTF; CDR3nt: TGTGCCAGCAGTCACCCTAGCTCTGGGGCCAACGTCCTGACTTTC
d_gene: NA; j_gene: TRBJ2-1; abundance: NA; v_gene: TRBV4-3; CDR3aa: CASSQDSGAMRGNEQFF; CDR3nt: TGCGCCAGCAGCCAAGATTCAGGCGCCATGCGGGGAAATGAGCAGTTCTTC
d_gene: NA; j_gene: TRBJ1-1; abundance: NA; v_gene: TRBV2; CDR3aa: CASSEAAVNTEAFF; CDR3nt: TGTGCCAGCAGTGAGGCAGCCGTGAACACTGAAGCTTTCTTT
d_gene: TRBD1; j_gene: TRBJ2-1; abundance: NA; v_gene: TRBV12-3/TRBV12-4; CDR3aa: CASRPTGGDEQFF; CDR3nt: TGTGCCAGCAGGCCCACAGGGGGCGATGAGCAGTTCTTC
d_gene: NA; j_gene: TRBJ2-7; abundance: NA; v_gene: TRBV19; CDR3aa: CASRGGASYEQYF; CDR3nt: TGTGCCAGTAGAGGAGGGGCGTCCTACGAGCAGTACTTC
d_gene: NA; j_gene: TRBJ1-5; abundance: few; v_gene: TRBV5-6; CDR3aa: CASSLAEGQPQHF; CDR3nt: TGTGCCAGCAGCTTGGCCGAAGGTCAGCCCCAGCATTTT
d_gene: NA; j_gene: TRBJ2-4; abundance: NA; v_gene: TRBV11-3; CDR3aa: CASSPGRPRSAKNIQYF; CDR3nt: TGTGCCAGCAGCCCGGGACGTCCGAGGTCCGCCAAAAACATTCAGTACTTC
d_gene: NA; j_gene: TRBJ2-1; abundance: NA; v_gene: TRBV6-2/TRBV6-3; CDR3aa: CASSYSPNEQFF; CDR3nt: TGTGCCAGCAGTTACTCTCCCAATGAGCAGTTCTTC
d_gene: TRBD1; j_gene: TRBJ1-1; abundance: NA; v_gene: TRBV12-3/TRBV12-4; CDR3aa: CASSPSGTASPEAFF; CDR3nt: TGTGCCAGCAGCCCTTCCGGGACAGCCAGCCCGGAAGCTTTCTTT
d_gene: TRBD1; j_gene: TRBJ2-1; abundance: NA; v_gene: TRBV25-1; CDR3aa: CASSEFGTENEQFF; CDR3nt: TGTGCCAGCAGTGAATTTGGGACAGAAAATGAGCAGTTCTTC
d_gene: TRBD2; j_gene: TRBJ2-7; abundance: NA; v_gene: TRBV30; CDR3aa: CAWETGLRDEQYF; CDR3nt: TGTGCCTGGGAAACGGGACTAAGGGACGAGCAGTACTTC
d_gene: TRBD2; j_gene: TRBJ2-7; abundance: NA; v_gene: TRBV2; CDR3aa: CASSRTSGDEQYF; CDR3nt: TGTGCCAGCAGTAGGACTAGCGGGGACGAGCAGTACTTC
d_gene: NA; j_gene: TRBJ1-1; abundance: NA; v_gene: TRBV30; CDR3aa: CAWSPGGRDATEAFF; CDR3nt: TGTGCCTGGAGTCCAGGTGGCAGAGATGCCACTGAAGCTTTCTTT
d_gene: TRBD2; j_gene: TRBJ2-1; abundance: NA; v_gene: TRBV20-1; CDR3aa: CSAKGLANEQFF; CDR3nt: TGCAGTGCTAAAGGACTAGCCAATGAACAGTTCTTC
d_gene: NA; j_gene: TRBJ2-7; abundance: NA; v_gene: TRBV9; CDR3aa: CASSVDADREQYF; CDR3nt: TGTGCCAGCAGCGTAGACGCTGACCGCGAGCAGTACTTC
d_gene: TRBD1; j_gene: TRBJ2-1; abundance: once; v_gene: TRBV12-3/TRBV12-4; CDR3aa: CASSLTGNLHNEQFF; CDR3nt: TGTGCCAGCAGCTTGACAGGGAATCTTCACAATGAGCAGTTCTTC
d_gene: TRBD2; j_gene: TRBJ2-1; abundance: NA; v_gene: TRBV14; CDR3aa: CASGLAGLNNEQFF; CDR3nt: TGTGCCAGCGGCCTAGCGGGGCTAAACAATGAGCAGTTCTTC
d_gene: NA; j_gene: TRBJ2-1; abundance: NA; v_gene: TRBV6-6; CDR3aa: CASSYVRQEQFF; CDR3nt: TGTGCCAGCAGTTACGTGCGGCAGGAGCAGTTCTTC
d_gene: NA; j_gene: TRBJ2-7; abundance: NA; v_gene: TRBV5-6; CDR3aa: CASSLGYSIYEQYF; CDR3nt: TGTGCCAGCAGCTTGGGGTACAGTATCTACGAGCAGTACTTC
d_gene: TRBD2; j_gene: TRBJ2-1; abundance: NA; v_gene: TRBV20-1; CDR3aa: CSARGGTSGDYNEQFF; CDR3nt: TGCAGTGCTAGAGGGGGAACTAGCGGGGATTACAATGAGCAGTTCTTC
d_gene: NA; j_gene: TRBJ2-5; abundance: NA; v_gene: TRBV12-3/TRBV12-4; CDR3aa: CASSLRGRGETQYF; CDR3nt: TGTGCCAGCAGTTTACGGGGGCGCGGGGAGACCCAGTACTTC
d_gene: NA; j_gene: TRBJ1-6; abundance: NA; v_gene: TRBV30; CDR3aa: CAWSWTGGSPLHF; CDR3nt: TGTGCCTGGAGTTGGACGGGAGGTTCACCCCTCCACTTT
d_gene: TRBD2; j_gene: TRBJ2-1; abundance: NA; v_gene: TRBV20-1; CDR3aa: CSARDDGREAYNEQFF; CDR3nt: TGCAGTGCTAGAGACGACGGGCGGGAGGCTTACAATGAGCAGTTCTTC
d_gene: NA; j_gene: TRBJ1-5; abundance: NA; v_gene: TRBV20-1; CDR3aa: CSAKDYREGNQPQHF; CDR3nt: TGCAGTGCTAAAGATTACAGGGAGGGCAATCAGCCCCAGCATTTT
d_gene: NA; j_gene: TRBJ2-3; abundance: NA; v_gene: TRBV6-1; CDR3aa: CASSEGQDTDTQYF; CDR3nt: TGTGCCAGCAGTGAAGGACAGGACACAGATACGCAGTATTTT
d_gene: NA; j_gene: TRBJ2-1; abundance: few; v_gene: TRBV12-3/TRBV12-4; CDR3aa: CASSGGEQFF; CDR3nt: TGTGCCAGCAGTGGAGGTGAGCAGTTCTTC
d_gene: NA; j_gene: TRBJ1-2; abundance: NA; v_gene: TRBV9; CDR3aa: CASSVGLNYGYTF; CDR3nt: TGTGCCAGCAGCGTAGGACTAAACTATGGCTACACCTTC
d_gene: NA; j_gene: TRBJ1-6; abundance: NA; v_gene: TRBV9; CDR3aa: CASSTPIDHTNSPLHF; CDR3nt: TGTGCCAGCAGCACACCCATCGATCACACTAATTCACCCCTCCACTTT
d_gene: NA; j_gene: TRBJ2-7; abundance: NA; v_gene: TRBV7-6; CDR3aa: CASSLAGGVDEQYF; CDR3nt: TGTGCCAGCAGCTTAGCTGGAGGGGTCGACGAGCAGTACTTC
d_gene: NA; j_gene: TRBJ1-5; abundance: NA; v_gene: TRBV12-3/TRBV12-4; CDR3aa: CASSFETGMQPQHF; CDR3nt: TGTGCCAGCAGTTTCGAGACAGGAATGCAGCCCCAGCATTTT
d_gene: NA; j_gene: TRBJ2-7; abundance: NA; v_gene: TRBV4-3; CDR3aa: CASSQGFSYEQYF; CDR3nt: TGCGCCAGCAGCCAAGGATTCTCCTACGAGCAGTACTTC
d_gene: TRBD1; j_gene: TRBJ2-2; abundance: once; v_gene: TRBV25-1; CDR3aa: CASTGQEVTGELFF; CDR3nt: TGTGCCAGCACCGGACAGGAGGTCACCGGGGAGCTGTTTTTT
d_gene: NA; j_gene: TRBJ2-7; abundance: NA; v_gene: TRBV6-5; CDR3aa: CASRGETGLIYEQYF; CDR3nt: TGTGCCAGCAGAGGGGAGACAGGTCTGATCTACGAGCAGTACTTC
d_gene: NA; j_gene: TRBJ2-2; abundance: NA; v_gene: TRBV6-6; CDR3aa: CASSYWAGRDTGELFF; CDR3nt: TGTGCCAGCAGTTACTGGGCAGGGCGGGACACCGGGGAGCTGTTTTTT
d_gene: NA; j_gene: TRBJ2-7; abundance: once; v_gene: TRBV4-2; CDR3aa: CASSQDLDSNEQYF; CDR3nt: TGTGCCAGCAGCCAAGACTTGGACAGTAACGAGCAGTACTTC
d_gene: TRBD1; j_gene: TRBJ1-2; abundance: NA; v_gene: TRBV7-9; CDR3aa: CASSPWTGAGGYTF; CDR3nt: TGTGCCAGCAGCCCGTGGACAGGGGCGGGTGGCTACACCTTC
d_gene: NA; j_gene: TRBJ1-1; abundance: NA; v_gene: TRBV20-1; CDR3aa: CSARAQNTEAFF; CDR3nt: TGCAGTGCTAGGGCCCAGAACACTGAAGCTTTCTTT
d_gene: NA; j_gene: TRBJ2-6; abundance: NA; v_gene: TRBV7-8; CDR3aa: CASSLMTGANVLTF; CDR3nt: TGTGCCAGCAGCTTAATGACTGGGGCCAACGTCCTGACTTTC
d_gene: NA; j_gene: TRBJ2-3; abundance: NA; v_gene: TRBV5-6; CDR3aa: CASSFAPTDTQYF; CDR3nt: TGTGCCAGCAGCTTTGCCCCAACAGATACGCAGTATTTT
d_gene: TRBD1; j_gene: TRBJ1-2; abundance: once; v_gene: TRBV29-1; CDR3aa: CSVELGQGPLNYGYTF; CDR3nt: TGCAGCGTTGAACTAGGACAGGGCCCCCTTAACTATGGCTACACCTTC
d_gene: NA; j_gene: TRBJ2-5; abundance: NA; v_gene: TRBV12-3/TRBV12-4; CDR3aa: CASRLGETQYF; CDR3nt: TGTGCCAGCAGGTTGGGGGAGACCCAGTACTTC
d_gene: NA; j_gene: TRBJ2-7; abundance: NA; v_gene: TRBV14; CDR3aa: CASSQLSYEQYF; CDR3nt: TGTGCCAGCAGCCAACTCTCCTACGAGCAGTACTTC
d_gene: NA; j_gene: TRBJ1-5; abundance: once; v_gene: TRBV28; CDR3aa: CASRDSLDSNQPQHF; CDR3nt: TGTGCCAGCAGGGACAGCCTTGATAGCAATCAGCCCCAGCATTTT
d_gene: NA; j_gene: TRBJ1-2; abundance: NA; v_gene: TRBV4-1; CDR3aa: CASSQERQGGYGYTF; CDR3nt: TGCGCCAGCAGCCAAGAGAGGCAGGGAGGCTATGGCTACACCTTC